The 14 T cell receptor beta chains below come from one sample, sequenced in a study of T-cell reconstitution after alpha-beta-depleted transplantation in children. TCRbeta library preparation incorporated unique molecular identifiers. A single record per CDR3 protein comes from TCRdb applying MiXCR to the PCR reads. The repertoire includes about 980,000 distinct CDR3 sequences, under 30% of them detected once, and 28% sits in the top ten. This sample comprised PBMCs, mostly from graft donor cells, obtained 360 days after TCRalphabeta/CD19-depleted stem cell transplant. These receptors originate from a boy younger than two who had a stem cell transplant for SCID, so the T cells may come from the graft donor.

The V gene is TRBV5-6, the J gene TRBJ2-2; D ambiguous. This CDR3 is 13 amino acids long. The germline gives CDR1 SGHDT, CDR2 YYEEEE. V lost 0 bases to trimming and J lost 5 bases, with 5 bases between them. CDR3 DNA sequence: TGTGCCAGCAGCTTGGCGGATACCGGGGAGCTGTTTTTT. It specifies CASSLADTGELFF. Drawing the rest from reference TRBV5-6 and TRBJ2-2, the complete variable domain is DAGVTQSPTHLIKTRGQQVTLRCSPKSGHDTVSWYQQALGQGPQFIFQYYEEEERQRGNFPDRFSGHQFPNYSSELNVNALLLGDSALYLCASSLADTGELFFGEGSRLTVL.

This clonotype occurred a few times. The V call is TRBV29-1, the J call TRBJ2-5; tentative D call: TRBD2 (6 bases). This CDR3 contains 13 residues. Germline assignment: CDR1 SQVTM and CDR2 ANQGSEA. V dropped 5 bases and J dropped 5 bases, with 15 bases sitting between them. CDR3: CSVLGLLLETQYF. Written as DNA, the CDR3 is TGCAGCGTTTTGGGACTTCTCCTGGAGACCCAGTACTTC.

The rearrangement links TRBV4-1 to TRBJ2-3; maybe TRBD2 (6 bases). The CDR3 covers 15 residues. V dropped 1 base and J dropped 6 bases, with 14 bases sitting between them. The V gene's germline CDR1 is MGHRA and CDR2 YSYEKL. Here the CDR3 DNA reads TGCGCCAGCAGCCAAGCGGAGGGGAGAGGGGATACGCAGTATTTT. Protein product: CASSQAEGRGDTQYF.

This clonotype was seen more than once but under ten times. CDR3 sequence (DNA): TGCAGTGCTTCCGGGGAGGGGACTAACCCCAGAACGCAGTATTTT. Protein product: CSASGEGTNPRTQYF. This chain uses TRBV20-1 with TRBJ2-3, with 7 bases aligning to TRBD2. The CDR3 length is 15 residues. V lost 5 bases to trimming and J lost 9 bases; unmatched junction nucleotides: 17. CDR1 DFQATT and CDR2 SNEGSKA come from the germline V gene (reference sequence).

The chain employs TRBV29-1 and TRBJ1-1, with D possibly being TRBD1 (6 bases). This CDR3 comprises 13 residues. In germline, CDR1 is SQVTM, CDR2 ANQGSEA. V was shortened by 7 bases and J by 1 base, with 13 bases between the two germline ends. The CDR3 DNA reads as TGCAGCGCAGGGGCGAGGCGGAACACTGAAGCTTTCTTT. Translation gives CSAGARRNTEAFF.

The rearrangement uses TRBV18 and TRBJ1-2; 7 bases match TRBD1. CDR1 and CDR2 from the germline V gene are KGHSH and LQKENI. The CDR3 sequence is 15 residues long. Losses at the gene ends were 3 bases for V and 8 bases for J; bases not matched to a gene: 12. The CDR3 coding sequence is TGTGCCAGCTCACCTGCCCTAGACAGGGCGAAGGGCTACACCTTC. Its protein product is CASSPALDRAKGYTF. Filled out from reference TRBV18 and TRBJ1-2, the complete variable domain reads NAGVMQNPRHLVRRRGQEARLRCSPMKGHSHVYWYRQLPEEGLKFMVYLQKENIIDESGMPKERFSAEFPKEGPSILRIQQVVRGDSAAYFCASSPALDRAKGYTFGSGTRLTVV.

The chain links TRBV28 to TRBJ2-5; TRBD1 or TRBD2 may be the D gene (6 bases each). The CDR3 consists of 13 residues. CDR1 and CDR2 from the germline V gene are MDHEN and SYDVKM. V dropped 7 bases and J dropped 5 bases, with 14 bases sitting between them. CDR3 coding DNA: TGTGCCAGCACCGTTGGGGGGCAGGAGACCCAGTACTTC. It is translated as CASTVGGQETQYF. The entire variable domain, with the rest obtained from reference TRBV28 and TRBJ2-5, is as follows: DVKVTQSSRYLVKRTGEKVFLECVQDMDHENMFWYRQDPGLGLRLIYFSYDVKMKEKGDIPEGYSVSREKKERFSLILESASTNQTSMYLCASTVGGQETQYFGPGTRLLVL.

The chain is built from TRBV5-5 and TRBJ1-6, with 11 positions matching TRBD1. The CDR3 loop spans 14 amino acids. Trimming cost V 2 bases and J 10 bases; bases outside gene matches: 2. Per the germline V gene, CDR1 is SGHKS and CDR2 is YYEKEE (reference sequence). This CDR3 is CASSLWTGGSPLHF. The CDR3 DNA is TGTGCCAGCAGCTTATGGACAGGGGGCTCACCCCTCCACTTT.

This clonotype was observed a few times. The CDR3 region is CASRPGGHTDTQYF. DNA for the CDR3: TGTGCCAGCAGGCCGGGGGGGCACACAGATACGCAGTATTTT. V usage is TRBV7-2 and J usage is TRBJ2-3, with 8 bases identical to TRBD2. The CDR3 consists of 14 residues. After removal of 6 bases from V and 2 bases from J, the junction contained 4 bases not matched to a gene. The germline V gene has CDR1 SGHTA and CDR2 FQGNSA.

The chain has TRBV19 and TRBJ2-1, with 11 positions matching TRBD2. Germline loops: CDR1 LNHDA, CDR2 SQIVND (reference sequence). The CDR3 length is 16 residues. Trimming at V came to 2 bases and at J to 1 base, leaving 1 base not matched to a gene. The CDR3 DNA follows: TGTGCCAGTAGTATATCTAGCGGGAGGTCCTACAATGAGCAGTTCTTC. Protein product: CASSISSGRSYNEQFF.

The table lists this clonotype with a count of one. In DNA, the CDR3 is TGCGCCAGCAGCTTGCCCCGGGACGGCTGGCTCCAAGAGACCCAGTACTTC. It is translated as CASSLPRDGWLQETQYF. The J gene is TRBJ2-5, the V gene TRBV5-1, with D possibly being TRBD1 or TRBD2 (5 bases each). Deletions cut 1 base from V and 1 base from J, with 17 bases between. The CDR3 consists of 17 residues. CDR1 and CDR2 (germline): SGHRS, YFSETQ.

As to this clonotype: At one end the junction does not follow the germline gene, possibly because of a read error. V usage is TRBV7-9 and J usage is TRBJ1-3; D may be TRBD1 (5 bases). The length of the CDR3 is 14 residues. Germline V CDR1 and CDR2: SEHNR, FQNEAQ (reference sequence). The CDR3 protein is CACRKGLTGNTIYF. CDR3 DNA sequence: TGTGCCTGCAGGAAGGGGTTAACTGGAAACACCATATATTTT.

The genes are TRBV20-1 and TRBJ2-5; 11 nucleotides match TRBD2. Trimming at V came to 2 bases and at J to 4 bases, leaving 6 bases not matched to a gene. This CDR3 is built from 15 residues. The V gene's germline CDR1 is DFQATT and CDR2 SNEGSKA (reference sequence). CDR3: CSARSGLAGLETQYF. CDR3 bases: TGCAGTGCTAGAAGTGGACTAGCGGGTTTAGAGACCCAGTACTTC.

This clonotype was seen only a few times. V usage is TRBV15 and J usage is TRBJ2-3; D uncertain. Trimming stripped 0 bases from V and 0 bases from J, with 4 bases between. In germline, CDR1 is LNHNV, CDR2 YYDKDF (reference sequence). This CDR3 region has 14 residues. CDR3 nucleotide sequence: TGTGCCACCAGCAGAGATCCCAGCACAGATACGCAGTATTTT. It is translated as CATSRDPSTDTQYF.